This record concerns one TCR beta chain sequence. Its cognate antigen is unknown. The study ran its PCR with 60 Vbeta and 13 Jbeta primers. Here immunoSEQ multiplex PCR was the method, and the copy in TCRdb shows in-frame clones only, minus some. The repertoire holds 170,000 or so clones, with approximately 80% as singletons. The sample originates from a study of cytomegalovirus exposure and HLA in healthy donors. Broader study findings: Within an earlier analysis, most TCR beta V segments proved productive either about 90% or about 30% of the time.

Germline assignment: CDR1 LNHDA and CDR2 SQIVND (reference sequence). The CDR3 runs to 15 residues. Material: PBMCs. This clonotype originated in a boy aged 5-17 years in good health and CMV-seronegative. The rearrangement uses TRBV19 and TRBJ2-5; D possibly corresponds to TRBD2 (5 bases). The J call is in doubt because the DNA end fits TRBJ2-7 better. CDR3 nucleotides: TGTGCCAGTAGTTCCCCCCTCGGGGTATCCTACGAGCAGTACTTC. This codes for CASSSPLGVSYEQYF.